The 25 T cell receptor beta chains given below trace back to one sample, sequenced in a study of T-cell reconstitution after alpha-beta-depleted transplantation in children. During its preparation, the TCRbeta library received unique molecular identifiers. TCRdb passed the PCR reads through MiXCR, listing each CDR3 protein once. The table has 200,000 to 300,000 distinct CDR3 sequences, about 25% seen once. The specimen was PBMCs, collected before TCRalphabeta/CD19-depleted stem cell transplant. The origin of the receptors is a girl aged 2-15 years with Fanconi anemia, due to receive a stem cell transplant.

There are many counts of this clonotype. This chain uses TRBV9 with TRBJ2-3; D is perhaps TRBD2 (6 bases). Germline loops: CDR1 SGDLS, CDR2 YYNGEE. This CDR3 region has 16 residues. The ends were cut back, 4 bases at V and 1 base at J, with 16 bases in the middle. The chain's CDR3 is CASSPRGLLGTDTQYF. CDR3 nucleotides: TGTGCCAGCAGCCCACGGGGACTCCTTGGCACAGATACGCAGTATTTT.

This clonotype has just a few counts. This chain joins TRBV11-2 and TRBJ2-5; D possibly uses TRBD1 or TRBD2 (5 bases each). Deletions cut 3 bases from V and 4 bases from J, with 12 bases between. The CDR3 totals 14 residues. The V gene's germline CDR1 is SGHAT and CDR2 FQNNGV. The CDR3 reads CASSFAGSSETQYF. The CDR3 nucleotides read TGTGCCAGCAGCTTTGCAGGGAGTTCAGAGACCCAGTACTTC.

The chain recombines TRBV7-2 with TRBJ2-1; TRBD2 matches at 12 bases. The length of the CDR3 is 17 residues. Germline V gene data show CDR1 as SGHTA and CDR2 as FQGNSA. After removal of 5 bases from V and 4 bases from J, the junction contained 9 bases not matched to a gene. CDR3 in DNA: TGTGCCAGCAGCCCATCGACCGGACTAGCGGGGTACAATGAGCAGTTCTTC. Its protein is CASSPSTGLAGYNEQFF.

The gene calls are TRBV5-5 and TRBJ2-7; a weak D match, TRBD1 (6 bases). The V end lost 1 base, the J end lost 4 bases, and 15 bases lay between the germline ends. In germline, CDR1 is SGHKS, CDR2 YYEKEE (reference sequence). CDR3 length equals 15 residues. CDR3 protein: CASSLSRQALYEQYF. The CDR3 DNA reads as TGTGCCAGCAGCTTGTCAAGACAGGCGCTATACGAGCAGTACTTC.

This clonotype was seen a handful of times. V and J are TRBV20-1 and TRBJ2-3; D gene ambiguous. The V gene's germline CDR1 is DFQATT and CDR2 SNEGSKA (reference sequence). With 2 bases removed from V and 7 bases from J, the gap between germline ends came to 16 bases. The CDR3 extends over 14 amino acids. The CDR3 sequence: CSARSSPRVYTQYF. The CDR3 DNA reads as TGCAGTGCTAGATCCTCCCCCCGCGTTTATACGCAGTATTTT.

The chain employs TRBV3-1 and TRBJ2-2, with D possibly being TRBD1 (6 bases). CDR1 LGHDT and CDR2 YNNKEL come from the germline V gene (reference sequence). The V and J ends lost 4 bases and 7 bases respectively, with 16 bases between them. The CDR3 is 15 residues long. The CDR3 DNA follows: TGTGCCAGCAGCCTCAACAGGGAAATTAGCGGGGAGCTGTTTTTT. Translating gives CASSLNREISGELFF.

The table lists this clonotype with a few counts. This chain links TRBV18 with TRBJ2-7; no definite D call. From germline, CDR1 is KGHSH and CDR2 LQKENI. The CDR3 consists of 13 residues. Deletions cut 1 base from V and 3 bases from J, with 7 bases between. The chain's CDR3 is CASSPRRIYEQYF. For the CDR3, the DNA is TGTGCCAGCTCACCACGCAGGATCTACGAGCAGTACTTC.

This clonotype has just a few counts. This chain joins TRBV28 and TRBJ2-3; D not certain. This CDR3 spans 12 amino acids. Germline CDR1 reads MDHEN; CDR2 reads SYDVKM. Trimming took 3 bases from V and 3 from J, leaving 4 bases between them. The CDR3 loop reads CASSFITDTQYF. CDR3 bases: TGTGCCAGCAGTTTCATAACAGATACGCAGTATTTT.

In its sample, this clonotype was seen a few times. CDR3 nucleotides: TGTGCCAGCAGCTTGGTTAGCGGGAGACCAGCCGGGGAGCTGTTTTTT. Its translation is CASSLVSGRPAGELFF. The chain recombines TRBV5-4 with TRBJ2-2, with 9 bases fitting TRBD2. Germline-derived CDR1 and CDR2 are SGHNT and YYREEE (reference sequence). The V gene end was trimmed by 0 bases and the J gene end by 6 bases; junction bases not matched to a gene: 6. The CDR3 is 16 amino acids. Variable domain in full (rest from reference TRBV5-4 and TRBJ2-2): ETGVTQSPTHLIKTRGQQVTLRCSSQSGHNTVSWYQQALGQGPQFIFQYYREEENGRGNFPPRFSGLQFPNYSSELNVNALELDDSALYLCASSLVSGRPAGELFFGEGSRLTVL.

The chain combines TRBV15 with TRBJ1-1; tentatively, D is TRBD1 (6 bases). The V end was cut by 3 bases, the J end by 6 bases, with 20 bases between. Germline CDR1 reads LNHNV; CDR2 reads YYDKDF (reference sequence). The CDR3 runs 16 residues. In DNA form, the CDR3 reads TGTGCCACCAGCAGCAGCCGCAACCCAGGGGAAGCTGAAGCTTTCTTT. Its translation: CATSSSRNPGEAEAFF.

CDR3 region: CAISERGTPNEQFF. CDR3 nucleotide sequence: TGTGCCATCAGTGAGCGTGGGACTCCCAATGAGCAGTTCTTC. This chain connects TRBV10-3 to TRBJ2-1; weak D call: TRBD2 (6 bases). Germline V gives CDR1 ENHRY, CDR2 SYGVKD. The CDR3 is 14 amino acids. V was pared by 2 bases and J by 6 bases, with 11 bases between.

A few counts support this clonotype. The chain combines TRBV20-1 with TRBJ2-1, with 13 positions matching TRBD2. The CDR3 has 14 residues. Unmatched junction bases numbered 3, after V lost 4 bases and J lost 6 bases. Germline loops: CDR1 DFQATT, CDR2 SNEGSKA (reference sequence). This chain's CDR3 is CSAILAGGSNEQFF. The DNA of the CDR3 is TGCAGTGCTATACTAGCGGGGGGGAGCAATGAGCAGTTCTTC.

In this sample, this clonotype turned up a few times. The gene calls are TRBV20-1 and TRBJ2-3; D is unclear. Trimming removed 5 bases from V and 6 bases from J, with 9 bases in between. CDR1 DFQATT and CDR2 SNEGSKA come from the germline V gene (reference sequence). This CDR3 is 11 amino acids long. CDR3 protein: CSAALVDTQYF. The CDR3 nucleotides are TGCAGTGCTGCTCTCGTGGATACGCAGTATTTT.

This clonotype has ten or more counts. The chain is built from TRBV9 and TRBJ2-5; no clear D. The V end was cut by 0 bases, the J end by 3 bases, with 9 bases between. The germline gives CDR1 SGDLS, CDR2 YYNGEE. The CDR3 spans 14 residues. The chain's CDR3 is CASSVAVAEETQYF. The DNA of the CDR3 is TGTGCCAGCAGCGTAGCTGTGGCAGAAGAGACCCAGTACTTC.

This clonotype was detected ten times or more. This sequence joins TRBV20-1 and TRBJ2-3; D unclear. The germline CDR1 and CDR2 sequences are DFQATT and SNEGSKA (reference sequence). The V end was cut by 4 bases, the J end by 5 bases, with 7 bases between. The CDR3 is made up of 11 amino acids. Here the CDR3 reads CSAIIEDTQYF. CDR3 bases: TGCAGTGCTATTATAGAAGATACGCAGTATTTT.

Concerning this clonotype itself: Because the CDR3's place on the DNA is in doubt, the DNA is left out and the CDR3 is given as listed by TCRdb. V usage is TRBV29-1 and J usage is TRBJ2-5; the table gives TRBD2 as D, unverified against the DNA. The CDR3 comprises 10 residues, both ends counted. Germline assignment: CDR1 SQVTM and CDR2 ANQGSEA. CDR3 sequence: CSVGSGSEYF.

The CDR3 region has the DNA TGCAGTGCTAGAAGGTCGGGCGTGGTAACACATGGCTACACCTTC. Its protein is CSARRSGVVTHGYTF. J is TRBJ1-2 and V is TRBV20-1, with D uncertain. The germline V and J ends were trimmed by 2 bases and 6 bases, with 19 bases remaining between them. The CDR3 has 15 residues. The germline gives CDR1 DFQATT, CDR2 SNEGSKA (reference sequence).

This clonotype was counted many times. V usage is TRBV20-1 and J usage is TRBJ2-7; 7 bases are a match to TRBD1. From germline, CDR1 is DFQATT and CDR2 SNEGSKA (reference sequence). V was pared by 1 base and J by 3 bases, with 9 bases of the junction left unmatched. The length of the CDR3 is 15 residues. The CDR3 spells CSARAHFTGVYEQYF. The CDR3 nucleotides read TGCAGTGCTAGAGCTCATTTTACAGGGGTCTACGAGCAGTACTTC.

This clonotype was detected ten times or more. The V gene is TRBV20-1, the J gene TRBJ1-1; D not resolved. V was trimmed by 0 bases and J by 5 bases, leaving 22 bases between them. Per the germline V gene, CDR1 is DFQATT and CDR2 is SNEGSKA (reference sequence). The CDR3 covers 17 residues. The DNA of the CDR3 is TGCAGTGCTAGAGATAGAGAGGGTTTAGAATGGGGTACTGAAGCTTTCTTT. It encodes CSARDREGLEWGTEAFF.

This clonotype showed up just a few times. The rearrangement joins TRBV28 to TRBJ2-7; 9 bases align to TRBD1. Germline loops: CDR1 MDHEN, CDR2 SYDVKM. The CDR3 runs 13 residues. Losses at the gene ends were 8 bases for V and 13 bases for J; bases not matched to a gene: 15. CDR3 nucleotides: TGTGCCAGCGGGAACAGGGGGCTCGCCGCTGGTTACTTC. Its translation is CASGNRGLAAGYF.

In this sample, this clonotype turned up many times. The chain has TRBV12-3 or TRBV12-4 and TRBJ1-2; D is undetermined. The CDR3 sequence is 11 residues long. V lost 9 bases and J lost 4, with 9 bases in between. The CDR3 sequence is CASRSFYGYTF. The CDR3 coding sequence is TGTGCCAGTCGATCTTTCTATGGCTACACCTTC.

This clonotype was picked up a small number of times. The chain couples TRBV11-1 to TRBJ1-2; D possibly corresponds to TRBD1 (6 bases). The CDR3 runs to 13 residues. Germline loops: CDR1 SGHAT, CDR2 FQDESV (reference sequence). The ends were cut back, 5 bases at V and 8 bases at J, with 15 bases in the middle. The CDR3 protein is CASSRSGAYGYTF. The CDR3, as DNA: TGTGCCAGCAGCCGGTCAGGGGCCTACGGCTACACCTTC. The full variable domain, in which reference TRBV11-1 and TRBJ1-2 provide the parts outside the CDR3, is EAEVAQSPRYKITEKSQAVAFWCDPISGHATLYWYRQILGQGPELLVQFQDESVVDDSQLPKDRFSAERLKGVDSTLKIQPAELGDSAMYLCASSRSGAYGYTFGSGTRLTVV.

This rearrangement joins TRBV5-5 to TRBJ2-1; 14 positions match TRBD2. V gave up 0 bases and J gave up 8 bases; unmatched junction bases: 4. Per the germline V gene, CDR1 is SGHKS and CDR2 is YYEKEE (reference sequence). There are 16 residues in the CDR3. The CDR3 spells CASSLAQGLAGDEQFF. The CDR3 nucleotides read TGTGCCAGCAGCTTGGCCCAGGGACTAGCGGGGGATGAGCAGTTCTTC.

This clonotype was counted many times. CDR3 sequence (DNA): TGCAGTGCTCCCAGCGGGGGGTACTACGAGCAGTACTTC. It translates to CSAPSGGYYEQYF. V gene TRBV20-1 combines with J gene TRBJ2-7; 9 bases map to TRBD2. Germline V gene data show CDR1 as DFQATT and CDR2 as SNEGSKA (reference sequence). V was pared by 5 bases and J by 3 bases, with 5 bases of the junction left unmatched. The CDR3 has 13 amino acids.

This chain connects TRBV7-7 to TRBJ2-5, with TRBD2 matching over 8 bases. There are 15 residues in the CDR3. V lost 6 bases, J lost 2 bases, and 8 bases stayed unmatched. Per the germline V gene, CDR1 is SSHAT and CDR2 is FNYEAQ (reference sequence). CDR3 sequence reads: CASSPSGLTQETQYF. As DNA, the CDR3 is TGTGCCAGCAGTCCTAGCGGGTTAACTCAAGAGACCCAGTACTTC.